A single sample gave rise to the 18 T cell receptor beta chains below, sequenced in a study of cytomegalovirus exposure and HLA in healthy donors. The PCR had 60 Vbeta and 13 Jbeta primers. Using immunoSEQ multiplex PCR, the repertoire was profiled, and TCRdb retains in-frame clones only, with some absent. The repertoire holds 85,000 to 120,000 clones, with roughly two thirds as singletons. The material sequenced was PBMCs. Every receptor here comes from a female donor in good health and CMV-seronegative.

The chain has TRBV30 and TRBJ2-7; TRBD1 might be the D (6 bases). The length of the CDR3 is 13 residues. V shed 4 bases and J shed 2 bases, with 12 bases lying between them. Germline V lookup: CDR1 GTSNPN, CDR2 SVGIG (reference sequence). This CDR3 is CAWTLRDTYEQYF. The CDR3 DNA sequence: TGTGCCTGGACCCTAAGGGACACCTACGAGCAGTACTTC.

A few counts support this clone. The rearrangement uses TRBV2 and TRBJ2-3; D remains unclear. In germline, CDR1 is SNHLY, CDR2 FYNNEI. Between the trimmed V and J ends, which lost 4 bases and 5 bases, there was a span of 4 bases. The CDR3 has 11 residues. The CDR3 loop is CASSVKDTQYF. The CDR3 nucleotides are TGTGCCAGCAGTGTTAAAGATACGCAGTATTTT.

V is TRBV10-3 and J is TRBJ2-7; D might be TRBD2 (7 bases). The CDR3 is 17 amino acids. Germline values: CDR1 ENHRY, CDR2 SYGVKD. The germline V and J ends were trimmed by 2 bases and 6 bases, with 23 bases remaining between them. This chain's CDR3 is CAISERGVWREMGEQYF. In DNA, the CDR3 is TGTGCCATCAGTGAGAGGGGGGTTTGGCGGGAGATGGGCGAGCAGTACTTC.

The V call is TRBV27, the J call TRBJ1-2; D unclear. The CDR3 has 14 amino acids. The germline gives CDR1 MNHEY, CDR2 SMNVEV (reference sequence). The V end was cut by 6 bases, the J end by 7 bases, with 18 bases between. CDR3 sequence reads: CASRARGNEGGYTF. The DNA for the CDR3 is TGTGCCAGCAGAGCCCGGGGAAACGAGGGTGGCTACACCTTC.

The rearrangement uses TRBV13 and TRBJ2-7; 11 nucleotides align to TRBD1. The germline gives CDR1 PRHDT, CDR2 FYEKMQ (reference sequence). The CDR3 consists of 15 residues. The V segment lost 6 bases and the J segment 2 bases; nucleotides outside the gene matches: 6. The CDR3 region is CASSPGQGATYEQYF. In DNA form, the CDR3 reads TGTGCCAGCAGTCCTGGACAGGGGGCGACCTACGAGCAGTACTTC.

V is TRBV7-6 and J is TRBJ2-7; TRBD2 aligns across 8 bases. CDR1 and CDR2 (germline): SGHVS, FNYEAQ. The CDR3 runs to 13 residues. Trimming took 5 bases from V and 7 from J; bases not matched to a gene: 7. The DNA for the CDR3 is TGTGCCAGCAGCCCCGGGACTAGAAGGGAGCAGTACTTC. Its protein is CASSPGTRREQYF.

This clone has only a few counts. V is TRBV9 and J is TRBJ2-3; 10 nucleotides line up with TRBD2. Germline V gene lookup returns CDR1 SGDLS and CDR2 YYNGEE. CDR3 length: 14 residues. V was pared by 7 bases and J by 2 bases, with 4 bases of the junction left unmatched. The CDR3 sequence: CASSTSGTTDTQYF. Written as DNA, the CDR3 is TGTGCCAGCTCTACTAGCGGGACCACAGATACGCAGTATTTT.

The genes are TRBV13 and TRBJ2-1, with TRBD2 as a possible D gene (6 bases). CDR1 is PRHDT and CDR2 is FYEKMQ in the germline V gene (reference sequence). This CDR3 contains 14 residues. Trimming removed 2 bases at V and 5 bases at J, with 10 bases between. This chain's CDR3 is CASSLRLVNNEQFF. CDR3 DNA sequence: TGTGCCAGCAGCTTACGACTAGTAAACAATGAGCAGTTCTTC.

The gene calls are TRBV5-4 and TRBJ2-3; 12 bases line up with TRBD2. CDR1 and CDR2 (germline): SGHNT, YYREEE (reference sequence). J lost 4 bases, V lost 6 bases, and 12 bases had no gene match. This CDR3 comprises 17 residues. The CDR3 spells CASIKRASGRGADTQYF. As DNA, the CDR3 is TGTGCCAGCATCAAGCGGGCTAGCGGGAGGGGTGCAGATACGCAGTATTTT.

V usage is TRBV28 and J usage is TRBJ1-2; D is unclear. The CDR3 has 12 residues. V was shortened by 4 bases and J by 4 bases, with 7 bases between the two germline ends. CDR1 MDHEN and CDR2 SYDVKM come from the germline V gene. CDR3 loop: CASSSDIYGYTF. Written as DNA, the CDR3 is TGTGCCAGCAGTTCCGACATCTATGGCTACACCTTC.

The V and J genes are TRBV6-7 and TRBJ1-3; the D gene is possibly TRBD1 (6 bases). TRBV6-7 carries the ORF label, with uncertain function. The CDR3 contains 18 residues. Deletions cut 4 bases from V and 2 bases from J, with 21 bases between. The CDR3 DNA reads TGTGCCAGCAGTTCCTTGAAGAGAACAGGGCGGACTGGAAACACCATATATTTT. Its protein product is CASSSLKRTGRTGNTIYF.

This clone occurred once. The genes are TRBV7-2 and TRBJ2-7, with TRBD2 as a possible D gene (5 bases). Trimming removed 4 bases from V and 0 bases from J, with 10 bases in between. CDR3 size: 14 residues. Germline CDR1 SGHTA, CDR2 FQGNSA. CDR3 DNA sequence: TGTGCCAGCAGCTCCCGAGGAGGCTCCTACGAGCAGTACTTC. Protein sequence: CASSSRGGSYEQYF.

V gene TRBV2 combines with J gene TRBJ2-7; 11 bases fit TRBD2. J gave up 6 bases and V 0 bases, and 13 bases lay outside the gene matches. CDR1 and CDR2 (germline): SNHLY, FYNNEI. The CDR3 loop spans 18 amino acids. The CDR3 coding sequence is TGTGCCAGCAGTGAAGCCCTTACTAGCGGGAGTCGGTATAGCGAGCAGTACTTC. Translated: CASSEALTSGSRYSEQYF.

The CDR3 sequence: CASSMALTGRFYGYTF. In DNA, the CDR3 is TGTGCCAGTAGTATGGCCCTGACAGGGCGGTTCTATGGCTACACCTTC. This rearrangement joins TRBV19 to TRBJ1-2; 7 bases are a match to TRBD1. The length of the CDR3 is 16 residues. V lost 3 bases and J lost 4; bases outside the gene matches: 11. The V gene's germline CDR1 is LNHDA and CDR2 SQIVND (reference sequence).

The CDR3 sequence: CASSHRLAGGGYEQYF. The DNA of the CDR3 is TGCGCCAGCAGCCATCGTTTAGCGGGAGGAGGGTACGAGCAGTACTTC. V gene TRBV4-1 combines with J gene TRBJ2-7; the match to TRBD2 covers 10 bases. With V trimmed by 3 bases and J by 4 bases, 9 bases remained unmatched. The CDR3 has 16 amino acids. CDR1 is MGHRA and CDR2 is YSYEKL in the germline V gene.

Here the CDR3 reads CASSFYGREENEQFF. As DNA, the CDR3 is TGCGCCAGCAGTTTCTACGGGAGGGAAGAGAATGAGCAGTTCTTC. This sequence joins TRBV5-1 and TRBJ2-1, with 8 bases that match TRBD2. Germline CDR1 reads SGHRS; CDR2 reads YFSETQ. Unmatched junction bases numbered 11, after V lost 5 bases and J lost 7 bases. CDR3 length: 15 amino acids.

This chain uses TRBV2 with TRBJ2-6; TRBD1 matches at 7 bases. CDR1 SNHLY and CDR2 FYNNEI come from the germline V gene. CDR3 length equals 17 residues. V trimming: 6 bases; J trimming: 0 bases; junction bases outside the gene matches: 8. The CDR3 DNA reads as TGTGCCAGCAGCTCGACCCGGACAGGCTCTGGGGCCAACGTCCTGACTTTC. It codes for CASSSTRTGSGANVLTF.

The chain has TRBV4-3 and TRBJ2-7; 10 bases map to TRBD2. J lost 6 bases, V lost 0 bases, and 8 bases had no gene match. This CDR3 has 16 residues. CDR1 is LGHNA, CDR2 YSLEER, per germline. CDR3 sequence (DNA): TGCGCCAGCAGCCAAGATAGGGGGCTAGCGGGAGCCGAGCAGTACTTC. It codes for CASSQDRGLAGAEQYF.